This T cell receptor beta chain was recorded in a study of T cell responses to AZD1222 COVID-19 vaccine. Profiled with immunoSEQ multiplex PCR; TCRdb holds only in-frame clones, not every one. Of about 110,000 clones in the sample, roughly 90% are singletons; the top ten hold more than 6%. Second doses were pooled across both intervals (about 4 or about 12 weeks). Sample: peripheral blood, taken 28 days after the second AZD1222 dose. The TCR comes from an adult who received the AZD1222 COVID-19 vaccine.

The CDR3 coding sequence is TGTGCCATCAGTGAGTCTGGGGTGGGGACAGATACGCAGTATTTT. Its translation: CAISESGVGTDTQYF. The chain has TRBV10-3 and TRBJ2-3, with unresolved D. The CDR3 extends over 15 amino acids. In germline, CDR1 is ENHRY, CDR2 SYGVKD. Trimming removed 0 bases at V and 3 bases at J, with 10 bases between.